Listed here are 25 T cell receptor beta chains from one sample, sequenced in a study of OX40 agonist ivuxolimab in advanced cancers. Libraries were built with the immunoSEQ multiplex PCR assay. TCRdb limited this immuneACCESS table to in-frame rearrangements with V and J called. A share of clones is missing; checked studies link under half to unresolved V genes, and the rest is unexplained. A total of some 140,000 clones appear in this sample, about 92% of them only once. The ten top clones hold approximately 0.99% of the sample. The sequencing used CD4+ or CD8+ T cells sorted from blood, collected in a trial of the OX40 agonist ivuxolimab. The origin of the receptors is an adult with an advanced solid tumor such as melanoma, head and neck, liver or kidney cancer.

The chain uses TRBV27 and TRBJ2-5; either TRBD1 or TRBD2 may fit D (5 bases each). The J call may be wrong; the DNA end is better matched by TRBJ2-7. The CDR3 spans 15 residues. CDR1 and CDR2 (germline): MNHEY, SMNVEV (reference sequence). The CDR3 bases are TGTGCCAGCAGTTTAGGGGGTACTATCTCCTACGAGCAGTACTTC. Translated, it gives CASSLGGTISYEQYF.

The chain carries TRBV4-1 and TRBJ2-2; the D is unclear. Germline assignment: CDR1 MGHRA and CDR2 YSYEKL. The ends were cut back, 0 bases at V and 0 bases at J, with 8 bases in the middle. The CDR3 contains 16 residues. CDR3 nucleotide sequence: TGCGCCAGCAGCCAAGAACACCTCCCGAACACCGGGGAGCTGTTTTTT. This gives the protein CASSQEHLPNTGELFF.

The V call is TRBV5-6, the J call TRBJ2-7, with TRBD2 as a possible D gene (6 bases). CDR3 length: 16 amino acids. V was trimmed by 0 bases and J by 6 bases, leaving 19 bases between them. Germline assignment: CDR1 SGHDT and CDR2 YYEEEE. CDR3 loop: CASSLGRASATLEQYF. The CDR3, as DNA: TGTGCCAGCAGCTTGGGGCGGGCTAGCGCGACCCTCGAGCAGTACTTC.

The chain links TRBV27 to TRBJ1-2; D perhaps matches TRBD1 (6 bases). Trimming removed 2 bases from V and 4 bases from J, with 14 bases in between. Per germline, CDR1 MNHEY and CDR2 SMNVEV (reference sequence). The CDR3 length is 15 residues. The CDR3 spells CASSLGQGQLYGYTF. CDR3 nucleotides: TGTGCCAGCAGTTTAGGGCAGGGGCAACTCTATGGCTACACCTTC.

The chain is built from TRBV7-2 and TRBJ2-7; 7 bases agree with TRBD2. The CDR3 loop spans 15 amino acids. Trimming removed 6 bases from V and 2 bases from J; junction bases left unmatched: 10. CDR1 and CDR2 (germline): SGHTA, FQGNSA. CDR3 region: CASSLTPGGPYEQYF. The CDR3 DNA sequence: TGTGCCAGCAGTCTTACCCCGGGAGGTCCCTACGAGCAGTACTTC.

This chain links TRBV7-2 with TRBJ2-1; unclear D gene. Germline values: CDR1 SGHTA, CDR2 FQGNSA. The ends were cut back, 0 bases at V and 6 bases at J, with 12 bases in the middle. This CDR3 region has 15 residues. CDR3 bases: TGTGCCAGCAGCTTAGCTGGGATGGGGTCCAATGAGCAGTTCTTC. It is translated as CASSLAGMGSNEQFF. Drawing the rest from reference TRBV7-2 and TRBJ2-1, the complete variable domain is GAGVSQSPSNKVTEKGKDVELRCDPISGHTALYWYRQSLGQGLEFLIYFQGNSAPDKSGLPSDRFSAERTGGSVSTLTIQRTQQEDSAVYLCASSLAGMGSNEQFFGPGTRLTVL.

The rearrangement uses TRBV6-4 and TRBJ2-3; the D is unclear. CDR1 MRHNA and CDR2 SNTAGT come from the germline V gene. CDR3 length equals 15 residues. V was trimmed by 7 bases and J by 2 bases, leaving 16 bases between them. CDR3 sequence: CASINWPPLTDTQYF. CDR3 bases: TGTGCCAGCATTAACTGGCCGCCCCTCACAGATACGCAGTATTTT.

This rearrangement joins TRBV6-5 to TRBJ2-1; D may be TRBD1 or TRBD2 (5 bases each). V was clipped by 6 bases and J by 0 bases, with 12 bases between them. Germline CDR1 reads MNHEY; CDR2 reads SVGAGI. The CDR3 extends over 15 amino acids. The CDR3 coding sequence is TGTGCCAGCAGGTCCGGGACGAGCTCCTACAATGAGCAGTTCTTC. Its translation: CASRSGTSSYNEQFF.

The chain has TRBV9 and TRBJ2-5, with D possibly matching TRBD2 (7 bases). V lost 3 bases, J lost 5 bases, and 17 bases lay in between. Germline V gives CDR1 SGDLS, CDR2 YYNGEE. CDR3 length equals 15 residues. DNA for the CDR3: TGTGCCAGCAGCGGGGGGGGGCAAGGCGGCGAGACCCAGTACTTC. Translation gives CASSGGGQGGETQYF.

The DNA of the CDR3 is TGTGCCAGCAGGGGAGGGGGCGCCCCCGGGGGCTACACCTTC. This sequence encodes CASRGGGAPGGYTF. V is TRBV28 and J is TRBJ1-2, with 7 bases lining up with TRBD1. The CDR3 spans 14 residues. CDR1 is MDHEN, CDR2 SYDVKM, per germline. Trimming took 6 bases from V and 8 from J; bases not matched to a gene: 12.

This clone was counted a single time. One end of the junction is discordant with germline, which a read error may explain. The gene calls are TRBV10-3 and TRBJ2-3, with a weak D call TRBD1 (6 bases). Germline V lookup: CDR1 ENHRY, CDR2 SYGVKD. This CDR3 contains 12 residues. The CDR3 nucleotides are TGTGCCATCGGTGACAGGCTCGATACGCAGTATTTT. Its translation is CAIGDRLDTQYF.

The chain employs TRBV19 and TRBJ2-1; the match to TRBD2 covers 9 bases. Germline V gene sequence: CDR1 LNHDA, CDR2 SQIVND (reference sequence). This CDR3 has 14 amino acids. Trimming cost V 4 bases and J 5 bases; bases outside gene matches: 3. The CDR3 reads CASSSGGDNNEQFF. The CDR3 DNA follows: TGTGCCAGTAGTAGCGGGGGGGACAACAATGAGCAGTTCTTC.

The V gene is TRBV7-2, the J gene TRBJ1-2; maybe TRBD1 (5 bases). Trimming took off 6 bases at V and 4 bases at J, with 18 bases between the two ends. This CDR3 has 15 residues. From germline, CDR1 is SGHTA and CDR2 FQGNSA. CDR3 in amino acids: CASRVRDGGSYGYTF. Here the CDR3 DNA reads TGTGCCAGCAGGGTCCGGGACGGGGGTTCCTATGGCTACACCTTC.

The chain is built from TRBV6-1 and TRBJ1-1; D might be TRBD1 (6 bases). Trimming left V 8 bases short and J 0 bases short, with 16 bases between. Germline assignment: CDR1 MNHNS and CDR2 SASEGT. This CDR3 is 15 amino acids long. The CDR3 DNA reads as TGTGCCAGCCTCAGGCGGGGGGCGGTGAACACTGAAGCTTTCTTT. It specifies CASLRRGAVNTEAFF.

The rearrangement links TRBV10-3 to TRBJ1-2; D is unclear. Trimming cost V 6 bases and J 2 bases, with 10 bases left between them. Germline V lookup: CDR1 ENHRY, CDR2 SYGVKD. The length of the CDR3 is 13 residues. CDR3 nucleotides: TGTGCCATCAGCTTTGGTGGAAACTATGGCTACACCTTC. It encodes CAISFGGNYGYTF.

This CDR3 reads CASSSMGPPDGYTF. The CDR3 nucleotides read TGCGCCAGCAGCTCCATGGGACCTCCGGATGGCTACACCTTC. The chain has TRBV5-1 and TRBJ1-2; maybe TRBD1 (5 bases). CDR1 is SGHRS and CDR2 is YFSETQ in the germline V gene. The ends were cut back, 3 bases at V and 6 bases at J, with 15 bases in the middle. The CDR3 is 14 residues long.

The chain has TRBV7-2 and TRBJ1-5, with unresolved D. The V end lost 1 base, the J end lost 4 bases, and 11 bases lay between the germline ends. The CDR3 extends over 15 amino acids. The germline V gene encodes CDR1 SGHTA and CDR2 FQGNSA. CDR3 residues: CASSLEAPTNQPQHF. The CDR3 nucleotides read TGTGCCAGCAGCTTAGAGGCCCCGACTAATCAGCCCCAGCATTTT.

The chain has TRBV5-4 and TRBJ1-4; weak D call: TRBD1 (6 bases). From germline, CDR1 is SGHNT and CDR2 YYREEE (reference sequence). CDR3 length: 13 residues. With 3 bases removed from V and 7 bases from J, the gap between germline ends came to 10 bases. The CDR3 DNA follows: TGTGCCAGCAGCTGGATGACAGGTGAAAAACTGTTTTTT. This encodes CASSWMTGEKLFF. The entire variable domain, with the rest obtained from reference TRBV5-4 and TRBJ1-4, is as follows: ETGVTQSPTHLIKTRGQQVTLRCSSQSGHNTVSWYQQALGQGPQFIFQYYREEENGRGNFPPRFSGLQFPNYSSELNVNALELDDSALYLCASSWMTGEKLFFGSGTQLSVL.

This clone has only a few counts. The sample holds other DNA sequences that translate to the same CDR3. This chain uses TRBV7-6 with TRBJ1-1; the D is unclear. CDR3 length equals 13 residues. The germline V and J ends were trimmed by 4 bases and 0 bases, with 6 bases remaining between them. CDR1 is SGHVS and CDR2 is FNYEAQ in the germline V gene. The CDR3, as DNA: TGTGCCAGCAGCTATGGGATGAACACTGAAGCTTTCTTT. This codes for CASSYGMNTEAFF.

This chain connects TRBV29-1 to TRBJ1-2; 10 nucleotides agree with TRBD1. Germline CDR1 is SQVTM and CDR2 is ANQGSEA. The CDR3 runs 13 residues. Germline trimming cut 4 bases from V and 12 bases from J; bases unmatched to any gene: 11. This CDR3 is CSVARDRGAGNTF. The CDR3, as DNA: TGCAGCGTTGCCCGGGACAGGGGCGCCGGGAACACCTTC.

The V gene is TRBV10-1, the J gene TRBJ1-1; perhaps TRBD1 as D (6 bases). From germline, CDR1 is WNHNN and CDR2 SYGVQD (reference sequence). Trimming cost V 0 bases and J 1 base, with 15 bases left between them. CDR3 size: 17 residues. The CDR3 sequence is CASSESTPGGGNTEAFF. The CDR3 DNA reads TGCGCCAGCAGTGAGTCGACTCCGGGAGGGGGGAACACTGAAGCTTTCTTT.

The chain recombines TRBV11-2 with TRBJ2-2, with D perhaps given as TRBD1 or TRBD2 (5 bases each). CDR1 SGHAT and CDR2 FQNNGV come from the germline V gene. CDR3 length: 17 amino acids. V lost 5 bases to trimming and J lost 3 bases, with 19 bases between them. The CDR3 DNA sequence: TGTGCCAGCAGCATACGGCCGGGGCTAGGGGACACCGGGGAGCTGTTTTTT. This sequence encodes CASSIRPGLGDTGELFF.

The chain is built from TRBV16 and TRBJ2-6, with 7 bases that match TRBD1. There are 17 residues in the CDR3. The germline V gene encodes CDR1 KGHSY and CDR2 FQNENV. Trimming cost V 2 bases and J 4 bases; bases outside gene matches: 8. The CDR3 protein is CASSQQGQRGGANVLTF. The CDR3 nucleotides read TGTGCCAGCAGCCAACAGGGACAGAGAGGGGGGGCCAACGTCCTGACTTTC.

The rearrangement joins TRBV2 to TRBJ2-3, with D uncertain. V shed 5 bases and J shed 4 bases, with 16 bases lying between them. The germline V gene has CDR1 SNHLY and CDR2 FYNNEI. CDR3 size: 15 residues. In DNA, the CDR3 is TGTGCCAGCAGTTTACGAGCCCCGGTCGCAGATACGCAGTATTTT. Encoded protein: CASSLRAPVADTQYF.

This chain links TRBV7-2 with TRBJ1-5, with a weak D call TRBD1 (5 bases). The CDR3 spans 14 residues. V dropped 1 base and J dropped 7 bases, with 11 bases sitting between them. Germline CDR1 SGHTA, CDR2 FQGNSA. The CDR3 region has the DNA TGTGCCAGCAGCTTAGTAGACAGTCAACAGCCCCAGCATTTT. Its protein product is CASSLVDSQQPQHF.